This TCR beta chain was recovered during a study of T cells in Graves' hyperthyroidism and ophthalmopathy. With 7 bases removed from V and 5 bases from J, the gap between germline ends came to 21 bases. CDR3 length: 16 amino acids. Germline CDR1 reads MNHNS; CDR2 reads SASEGT. Diagnoses used clinical symptoms, serum thyroxine and TRAb, thyroid ultrasound and orbital computed tomography. PBMCs came from more than 9 ml fresh peripheral blood. Study-level results: Most thyroid clonotypes that were expanded above 0.001 also turned up in blood. Ophthalmopathy prediction by the model preceded onset by a median approximately six months.

Amplified TCR beta CDR3 regions derived from RNA transcripts. First-round RT-PCR with HTBI primers amplified the TCR CDR3 region. One entry per CDR3 protein, called by TCRdb with MiXCR from the multiplex PCR reads. This sample has under 300,000 distinct CDR3 sequences, with 25% to 30% found just once. This clonotype was counted ten times or more. Its antigen is still unknown. This clonotype was obtained from a man aged 40-55 years with Graves' hyperthyroidism that later progressed to Graves' ophthalmopathy. This sequence joins TRBV6-1 and TRBJ1-5, with TRBD1 as a possible D gene (5 bases). The sample taken for sequencing was blood. CDR3 protein: CASTRRPGTTDQPQHF. In DNA, the CDR3 is TGTGCCAGCACTAGAAGGCCCGGGACCACAGATCAGCCCCAGCATTTT.